Following are 6 T cell receptor beta chains from one sample sequenced in a study of immune cell composition in non-small cell lung cancer. Some clones are missing from TCRdb's copy, which holds only in-frame ones; the method was immunoSEQ multiplex PCR. The sample carries 15,000 or so clones, roughly 80% recorded once. Sequencing was performed on lung tumor tissue. These receptors came from a human donor with non-small cell lung cancer.

Regarding this clone: A far larger clone lies a single base away; this is likely a read error. The chain recombines TRBV5-6 with TRBJ2-7; D is perhaps TRBD1 or TRBD2 (5 bases each). The CDR3 contains 15 residues. V lost 2 bases, J lost 4 bases, and 16 bases lay in between. From germline, CDR1 is SGHDT and CDR2 YYEEEE. This CDR3 reads CASSFTGGELYEQYF. Here the CDR3 DNA reads TGTGCCAGCAGCTTCACAGGAGGTGAGCTTTACGAGCAGTACTTC.

This rearrangement joins TRBV19 to TRBJ1-1; D unclear. Germline-derived CDR1 and CDR2 are LNHDA and SQIVND (reference sequence). V was shortened by 2 bases and J by 6 bases, with 10 bases between the two germline ends. This CDR3 region has 13 residues. DNA of the CDR3: TGTGCCAGTAGTATACGGAGGGAGGCTGAAGCTTTCTTT. Its translation is CASSIRREAEAFF. Together with reference TRBV19 and TRBJ1-1, the CDR3 gives the full variable domain: DGGITQSPKYLFRKEGQNVTLSCEQNLNHDAMYWYRQDPGQGLRLIYYSQIVNDFQKGDIAEGYSVSREKKESFPLTVTSAQKNPTAFYLCASSIRREAEAFFGQGTRLTVV.

This clone showed up just a few times. This sequence joins TRBV10-3 and TRBJ2-7, with D perhaps assigned TRBD1 or TRBD2 (5 bases each). Germline-derived CDR1 and CDR2 are ENHRY and SYGVKD. V lost 4 bases, J lost 0 bases, and 10 bases lay in between. This CDR3 region has 14 residues. This chain's CDR3 is CAISGGTFSYEQYF. The CDR3 DNA reads as TGTGCCATCAGTGGGGGGACGTTCTCCTACGAGCAGTACTTC.

This rearrangement joins TRBV28 to TRBJ2-5; 7 positions agree with TRBD2. The CDR3 length is 15 residues. The germline V gene encodes CDR1 MDHEN and CDR2 SYDVKM. J lost 5 bases, V lost 3 bases, and 9 bases had no gene match. The CDR3 spells CASSFFSGSRETQYF. CDR3 nucleotide sequence: TGTGCCAGCAGTTTTTTTAGCGGGTCGAGGGAGACCCAGTACTTC. The whole variable domain, remainder taken from reference TRBV28 and TRBJ2-5, is DVKVTQSSRYLVKRTGEKVFLECVQDMDHENMFWYRQDPGLGLRLIYFSYDVKMKEKGDIPEGYSVSREKKERFSLILESASTNQTSMYLCASSFFSGSRETQYFGPGTRLLVL.

The chain couples TRBV5-1 to TRBJ2-2; 11 bases are a match to TRBD2. Germline CDR1 reads SGHRS; CDR2 reads YFSETQ. Trimming took 5 bases from V and 3 from J; bases not matched to a gene: 3. This CDR3 contains 15 residues. The chain's CDR3 is CASSELAGDTGELFF. CDR3 nucleotides: TGCGCCAGCAGTGAACTAGCGGGAGACACCGGGGAGCTGTTTTTT.

The CDR3 DNA sequence: TGCGCCAGCAGCTTGGGTAGCGGAACCTACGAGCAGTACTTC. Translation: CASSLGSGTYEQYF. This chain uses TRBV5-1 with TRBJ2-7; a possible D gene is TRBD2 (6 bases). V was pared by 0 bases and J by 2 bases, with 9 bases between. The CDR3 loop spans 14 amino acids. CDR1 and CDR2 (germline): SGHRS, YFSETQ.